Below, 10 T cell receptor beta chains from the same sample are listed, as sequenced in a study of sequential checkpoint blockade in melanoma. The treatment was: randomized to nivolumab then ipilimumab (arm A) or the reverse (arm B). This table comes from immunoSEQ multiplex PCR, and its TCRdb copy is limited to in-frame clones, with some not included. In the table there are several thousand clones, 50% to 75% of which are singletons. Sequencing used CD8+ T cells sorted from blood (inferred from file names), obtained from a patient given nivolumab and ipilimumab in sequence. Source of these receptors: a human donor with melanoma.

The chain couples TRBV5-6 to TRBJ1-1; 7 nucleotides align to TRBD1. Germline assignment: CDR1 SGHDT and CDR2 YYEEEE. The CDR3 covers 13 residues. V lost 4 bases and J lost 6; bases outside the gene matches: 6. In DNA, the CDR3 is TGTGCCAGCAGCCCCGGGACAGCACCTGAAGCTTTCTTT. Encoded protein: CASSPGTAPEAFF.

The CDR3 sequence is CAGGQVGNEQYF. The CDR3 bases are TGTGCCGGAGGACAGGTCGGAAACGAGCAGTACTTC. V is TRBV28 and J is TRBJ2-7, with TRBD1 matching 7 bases. Germline loops: CDR1 MDHEN, CDR2 SYDVKM. The CDR3 sequence is 12 residues long. V shed 11 bases, J shed 5 bases, and the junction held 9 bases outside the gene matches.

This clone was seen a few times. The chain links TRBV27 to TRBJ1-2; D gene uncertain. The CDR3 consists of 13 residues. V was shortened by 5 bases and J by 4 bases, with 11 bases between the two germline ends. The germline CDR1 and CDR2 sequences are MNHEY and SMNVEV (reference sequence). The CDR3 sequence is CASSRGGLYGYTF. CDR3 DNA: TGTGCCAGCAGTCGGGGAGGGCTCTATGGCTACACCTTC.

This chain uses TRBV29-1 with TRBJ1-1; unclear D gene. V lost 8 bases and J 5 bases, leaving 9 bases between the germline ends. This CDR3 is built from 10 residues. Per germline, CDR1 SQVTM and CDR2 ANQGSEA. Here the CDR3 DNA reads TGCAGCCCCGCGAGGACTGAAGCTTTCTTT. Amino acids: CSPARTEAFF.

The chain has TRBV28 and TRBJ2-7, with 9 nucleotides matching TRBD2. Germline trimming cut 6 bases from V and 3 bases from J; bases unmatched to any gene: 6. Per the germline V gene, CDR1 is MDHEN and CDR2 is SYDVKM. The CDR3 loop spans 14 amino acids. CDR3 amino acids: CASRLSGSGYEQYF. The CDR3 DNA is TGTGCCAGCAGGCTTAGCGGGAGTGGCTACGAGCAGTACTTC.

The genes are TRBV5-8 and TRBJ1-2, with a possible D match to TRBD1 (5 bases). V gave up 1 base and J gave up 4 bases, with 11 bases separating them. CDR1 is SGHTS, CDR2 YDEGEE, per germline. CDR3 length: 14 amino acids. The CDR3 spells CASSLLLGAYGYTF. In DNA form, the CDR3 reads TGTGCCAGCAGCTTGTTGTTAGGGGCCTATGGCTACACCTTC.

The rearrangement uses TRBV4-3 and TRBJ2-5, with D possibly being TRBD1 (5 bases). The DNA end lines up better with TRBJ2-7; the J call may be wrong. Germline V gene data show CDR1 as LGHNA and CDR2 as YSLEER. The CDR3 contains 13 residues. The CDR3 region is CASSQKGSYEQYF. In nucleotides, the CDR3 is TGCGCCAGCAGCCAAAAGGGGTCCTACGAGCAGTACTTC.

By sample share, this clone is medium-sized. The chain is built from TRBV7-8 and TRBJ1-2; possible D gene TRBD1, 6 bases. From germline, CDR1 is SGHVS and CDR2 FQNEAQ. V was pared by 4 bases and J by 4 bases, with 10 bases between. The CDR3 has 13 residues. The CDR3 loop is CASSSQGSYGYTF. CDR3 in DNA: TGTGCCAGCAGCTCCCAGGGGTCCTATGGCTACACCTTC.

The CDR3 bases are TGCGCCAGCAGCCAAGATAGCGGTGTGGGGAAAATCTTTACCCACAATGAGCAGTTCTTC. Translated: CASSQDSGVGKIFTHNEQFF. The J gene is TRBJ2-1, the V gene TRBV4-3, with D maybe TRBD2 (6 bases). Germline values: CDR1 LGHNA, CDR2 YSLEER. This CDR3 is 20 amino acids long. V was pared by 0 bases and J by 5 bases, with 26 bases between.

This clone is large (0.1 to 1%). This rearrangement joins TRBV7-9 to TRBJ1-1; D not resolved. CDR3 size: 13 residues. Germline assignment: CDR1 SEHNR and CDR2 FQNEAQ (reference sequence). V dropped 7 bases and J dropped 6 bases, with 15 bases sitting between them. The DNA of the CDR3 is TGTGCCAGCACTCCCCAGCAGGCGCCTGAAGCTTTCTTT. Its translation: CASTPQQAPEAFF.